This T cell receptor (beta chain) was found in a study of blood T cell repertoires in COVID-19. About the research overall: The United States, Italy and Spain supplied acute and convalescent COVID-19 samples.

The CDR3 totals 15 residues. Germline CDR1 reads SNHLY; CDR2 reads FYNNEI. Trimming cost V 5 bases and J 6 bases; bases outside gene matches: 6. Authors' analysis steps: By means of reference gene primer amplification, nucleated cell counts were estimated. The method was immunoSEQ multiplex PCR; TCRdb's version includes in-frame clones alone and lacks a portion of them. Clonal size and the V and J genes are those of that table, whereas D and trimming came from the DNA. The sample records a few hundred thousand clones, 75% to 90% being singletons. Cohort allocation depended upon clinical history that participants reported. Each recovered donor of Cohort 3 presented with two negative PCRs, clearance, or symptom resolution.

This TCR derives from a man aged 25 to 45 who had recovered from COVID-19. Source material: PBMCs or T cells enriched from blood (not recorded which). This chain connects TRBV2 to TRBJ1-5; 11 bases fit TRBD1. Written as DNA, the CDR3 is TGTGCCAGCAGTCCCGGGACAGGGGGAGTTCAGCCCCAGCATTTT. It encodes CASSPGTGGVQPQHF.